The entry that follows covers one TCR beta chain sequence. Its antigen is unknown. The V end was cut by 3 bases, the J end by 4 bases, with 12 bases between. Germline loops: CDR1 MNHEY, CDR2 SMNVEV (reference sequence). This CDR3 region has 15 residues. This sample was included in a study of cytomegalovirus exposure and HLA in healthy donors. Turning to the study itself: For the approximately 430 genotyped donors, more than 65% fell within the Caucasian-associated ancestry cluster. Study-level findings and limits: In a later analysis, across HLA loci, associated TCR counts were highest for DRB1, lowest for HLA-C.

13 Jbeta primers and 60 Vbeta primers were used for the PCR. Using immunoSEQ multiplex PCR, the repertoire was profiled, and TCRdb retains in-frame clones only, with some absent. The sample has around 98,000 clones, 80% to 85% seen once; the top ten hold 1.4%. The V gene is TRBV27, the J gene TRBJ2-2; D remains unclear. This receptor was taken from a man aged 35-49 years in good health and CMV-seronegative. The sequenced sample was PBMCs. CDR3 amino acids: CASSFLGRSTGELFF. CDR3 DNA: TGTGCCAGCAGTTTTTTGGGTCGGAGCACCGGGGAGCTGTTTTTT.